Following are 24 T cell receptor beta chains from one sample sequenced in a study of cytomegalovirus exposure and HLA in healthy donors. PCR amplification relied on 60 Vbeta primers (plus 13 Jbeta primers). The assay was immunoSEQ multiplex PCR, and TCRdb's table has in-frame clones only and misses some. The table has approximately 150,000 clones, 80% to 85% seen once. Input material: PBMCs. The receptors originated from a human donor in good health.

V usage is TRBV4-2 and J usage is TRBJ2-1, with 7 bases aligning to TRBD1. The germline gives CDR1 LGHNA, CDR2 YNFKEQ. V dropped 0 bases and J dropped 10; count of bases not matched to a gene: 6. This CDR3 is built from 14 residues. The CDR3: CASSQEGGDLEQFF. CDR3 DNA sequence: TGTGCCAGCAGCCAAGAAGGGGGCGATCTGGAGCAGTTCTTC.

This clone came up once. V gene TRBV10-3 combines with J gene TRBJ1-2; TRBD1 agrees at 7 bases. Trimming at V came to 6 bases and at J to 3 bases, leaving 4 bases not matched to a gene. The CDR3 extends over 13 amino acids. CDR1 ENHRY and CDR2 SYGVKD come from the germline V gene. The CDR3 protein is CAIRDRDHYGYTF. In DNA form, the CDR3 reads TGTGCCATCAGAGACAGGGACCACTATGGCTACACCTTC.

The genes are TRBV16 and TRBJ1-6; D is uncertain. CDR1 is KGHSY and CDR2 is FQNENV in the germline V gene. CDR3 length: 13 amino acids. Trimming took 3 bases from V and 10 from J, leaving 10 bases between them. This CDR3 is CASSHAILSPLHF. The CDR3 bases are TGTGCCAGCAGCCATGCGATTCTCTCACCCCTCCACTTT.

The chain carries TRBV7-8 and TRBJ1-5, with 11 bases lining up with TRBD1. This CDR3 region has 15 residues. The trim removed 5 bases at V and 5 bases at J, leaving 5 bases unmatched. Per the germline V gene, CDR1 is SGHVS and CDR2 is FQNEAQ. In DNA, the CDR3 is TGTGCCAGCAGCCGAGGGACAGGGGGAGATCAGCCCCAGCATTTT. It encodes CASSRGTGGDQPQHF.

This chain uses TRBV4-2 with TRBJ2-5; 11 nucleotides line up with TRBD1. The V gene end was trimmed by 0 bases and the J gene end by 4 bases; junction bases not matched to a gene: 1. Germline values: CDR1 LGHNA, CDR2 YNFKEQ. The CDR3 covers 15 residues. CDR3 protein: CASSQEGQGAETQYF. The CDR3 DNA follows: TGTGCCAGCAGCCAAGAAGGACAGGGGGCAGAGACCCAGTACTTC.

In its sample, this clone was seen a few times. The genes are TRBV7-2 and TRBJ1-2; D is possibly TRBD1 (6 bases). From germline, CDR1 is SGHTA and CDR2 FQGNSA. V was cut by 5 bases and J by 4 bases, with 20 bases left in between. The CDR3 spans 16 residues. The DNA of the CDR3 is TGTGCCAGCAGCCCAAGGGGTCAGGGGCTCAGCTATGGCTACACCTTC. Its protein product is CASSPRGQGLSYGYTF.

The CDR3 reads CASSYLGQPNYGYTF. The CDR3 nucleotides read TGTGCCAGCAGTTACTTGGGACAACCGAACTATGGCTACACCTTC. V is TRBV6-6 and J is TRBJ1-2, with D perhaps matching TRBD1 (6 bases). CDR1 and CDR2 (germline): MNHNY, SVGAGI (reference sequence). The length of the CDR3 is 15 residues. With 1 base removed from V and 2 bases from J, the gap between germline ends came to 11 bases.

As DNA, the CDR3 is TGTGCCAGCAAGCCGTTAGGGGGTGGTGACACTGAAGCTTTCTTT. It yields the protein CASKPLGGGDTEAFF. The rearrangement links TRBV19 to TRBJ1-1, with a tentative D call TRBD1 (6 bases). The V end lost 9 bases, the J end lost 3 bases, and 20 bases lay between the germline ends. Germline V gene sequence: CDR1 LNHDA, CDR2 SQIVND (reference sequence). The CDR3 totals 15 residues.

This chain connects TRBV5-1 to TRBJ2-7; TRBD2 matches 12 bases. Germline CDR1 SGHRS, CDR2 YFSETQ. The CDR3 covers 17 residues. V lost 0 bases to trimming and J lost 2 bases; unmatched junction nucleotides: 6. This chain's CDR3 is CASSLVASGGVAYEQYF. CDR3 DNA sequence: TGCGCCAGCAGCTTGGTCGCTAGCGGGGGGGTAGCCTACGAGCAGTACTTC. Filled out from reference TRBV5-1 and TRBJ2-7, the complete variable domain reads KAGVTQTPRYLIKTRGQQVTLSCSPISGHRSVSWYQQTPGQGLQFLFEYFSETQRNKGNFPGRFSGRQFSNSRSEMNVSTLELGDSALYLCASSLVASGGVAYEQYFGPGTRLTVT.

The genes are TRBV2 and TRBJ1-2, with TRBD1 matching over 9 bases. V lost 7 bases, J lost 4 bases, and 10 bases stayed unmatched. The CDR3 consists of 15 residues. CDR1 is SNHLY, CDR2 FYNNEI, per germline. CDR3 residues: CASTKQGTGTYGYTF. CDR3 sequence (DNA): TGTGCCAGCACCAAACAAGGGACAGGGACCTATGGCTACACCTTC.

The rearrangement uses TRBV29-1 and TRBJ2-3; a weak D match, TRBD2 (6 bases). In germline, CDR1 is SQVTM, CDR2 ANQGSEA. Trimming removed 3 bases at V and 5 bases at J, with 12 bases between. This CDR3 comprises 13 residues. In nucleotides, the CDR3 is TGCAGCGTTGATAGTGCCGGGGGAGATACGCAGTATTTT. It yields the protein CSVDSAGGDTQYF.

The rearrangement uses TRBV2 and TRBJ1-4; D is perhaps TRBD1 (6 bases). The V end was cut by 5 bases, the J end by 0 bases, with 10 bases between. The germline CDR1 and CDR2 sequences are SNHLY and FYNNEI. The CDR3 runs 15 residues. In DNA form, the CDR3 reads TGTGCCAGCAGTACAGGGACGTCAACTAATGAAAAACTGTTTTTT. It encodes CASSTGTSTNEKLFF.

This clone showed up just a few times. The chain joins TRBV19 to TRBJ2-7; D may be TRBD1 (6 bases). Between the trimmed V and J ends, which lost 6 bases and 5 bases, there was a span of 17 bases. This CDR3 has 14 amino acids. Germline V lookup: CDR1 LNHDA, CDR2 SQIVND (reference sequence). CDR3 protein: CASSRTGTWNEQYF. DNA of the CDR3: TGTGCCAGTAGCCGCACCGGGACATGGAACGAGCAGTACTTC.

The V call is TRBV7-2, the J call TRBJ2-3, with 14 bases matching TRBD2. Trimming at V came to 5 bases and at J to 4 bases, leaving 11 bases not matched to a gene. Germline V gene data show CDR1 as SGHTA and CDR2 as FQGNSA. There are 18 residues in the CDR3. Here the CDR3 DNA reads TGTGCCAGCAGCCCGGGACTAGCGGGGGCAGTTCGCCCAGATACGCAGTATTTT. Translating it yields CASSPGLAGAVRPDTQYF.

This clone has only a few counts. This sequence joins TRBV9 and TRBJ2-1, with D maybe TRBD1 (5 bases). The germline CDR1 and CDR2 sequences are SGDLS and YYNGEE. The V end was cut by 1 base, the J end by 5 bases, with 13 bases between. This CDR3 is 15 amino acids long. CDR3 in amino acids: CASSVPGKVNNEQFF. The CDR3 bases are TGTGCCAGCAGCGTACCAGGGAAAGTTAACAATGAGCAGTTCTTC. Full variable domain (outside the CDR3, taken from reference TRBV9 and TRBJ2-1): DSGVTQTPKHLITATGQRVTLRCSPRSGDLSVYWYQQSLDQGLQFLIQYYNGEERAKGNILERFSAQQFPDLHSELNLSSLELGDSALYFCASSVPGKVNNEQFFGPGTRLTVL.

The CDR3 DNA reads as TGTGCCAGCATCGGGGGGCAGGGAGGCGCCATATATTTT. Translation gives CASIGGQGGAIYF. The gene calls are TRBV7-9 and TRBJ1-3; D may be TRBD1 (6 bases). This CDR3 region has 13 residues. Germline V gene sequence: CDR1 SEHNR, CDR2 FQNEAQ (reference sequence). Trimming removed 7 bases at V and 11 bases at J, with 18 bases between.

CDR3 coding DNA: TGTGCCAGCAGTCCCTTCGGTAGCAACTATGGCTACACCTTC. The encoded protein is CASSPFGSNYGYTF. This chain links TRBV6-5 with TRBJ1-2; unclear D gene. The CDR3 spans 14 residues. Trimming stripped 5 bases from V and 2 bases from J, with 12 bases between. Germline CDR1 and CDR2: MNHEY and SVGAGI.

This clone was counted once. The chain employs TRBV5-1 and TRBJ1-2; 7 nucleotides agree with TRBD1. This CDR3 comprises 14 residues. Germline assignment: CDR1 SGHRS and CDR2 YFSETQ. The V gene end was trimmed by 4 bases and the J gene end by 2 bases; junction bases not matched to a gene: 5. CDR3 residues: CASSQDRPNYGYTF. The CDR3 DNA is TGCGCCAGCAGCCAGGACAGGCCGAACTATGGCTACACCTTC. The entire variable domain, with the rest obtained from reference TRBV5-1 and TRBJ1-2, is as follows: KAGVTQTPRYLIKTRGQQVTLSCSPISGHRSVSWYQQTPGQGLQFLFEYFSETQRNKGNFPGRFSGRQFSNSRSEMNVSTLELGDSALYLCASSQDRPNYGYTFGSGTRLTVV.

The V and J genes are TRBV5-1 and TRBJ2-3; D uncertain. CDR3 length: 16 amino acids. From germline, CDR1 is SGHRS and CDR2 YFSETQ. V was cut by 4 bases and J by 0 bases, with 15 bases left in between. The CDR3 is CASSPSPTASTDTQYF. The CDR3 DNA reads as TGCGCCAGCAGCCCGTCCCCTACAGCTAGCACAGATACGCAGTATTTT.

The gene calls are TRBV27 and TRBJ2-5; D is unclear. This CDR3 is built from 15 residues. Germline CDR1 reads MNHEY; CDR2 reads SMNVEV (reference sequence). Between the trimmed V and J ends, which lost 5 bases and 2 bases, there was a span of 15 bases. The CDR3 spells CASSLIPRQQETQYF. DNA of the CDR3: TGTGCCAGCAGTCTTATCCCCAGGCAGCAAGAGACCCAGTACTTC.

In this sample, this clone turned up a few times. The J gene is TRBJ1-3, the V gene TRBV7-2, with TRBD1 matching 7 bases. The CDR3 spans 16 residues. Trimming cost V 5 bases and J 3 bases; bases outside gene matches: 10. Germline V lookup: CDR1 SGHTA, CDR2 FQGNSA. CDR3 bases: TGTGCCAGCAGCCCCGGGACAGTCGGCTTTGGAAACACCATATATTTT. Protein: CASSPGTVGFGNTIYF. Drawing the rest from reference TRBV7-2 and TRBJ1-3, the complete variable domain is GAGVSQSPSNKVTEKGKDVELRCDPISGHTALYWYRQSLGQGLEFLIYFQGNSAPDKSGLPSDRFSAERTGGSVSTLTIQRTQQEDSAVYLCASSPGTVGFGNTIYFGEGSWLTVV.

The chain employs TRBV11-3 and TRBJ2-7; a weak D match, TRBD1 (6 bases). Trimming removed 5 bases from V and 2 bases from J, with 19 bases in between. Germline V gene sequence: CDR1 SGHNT, CDR2 YENEEA. CDR3 length: 16 amino acids. CDR3 in amino acids: CASSPHREDRTYEQYF. The CDR3 DNA reads TGTGCCAGCAGCCCTCACAGGGAAGATCGGACCTACGAGCAGTACTTC.

The chain links TRBV29-1 to TRBJ2-7; no clear D gene. The CDR3 extends over 13 amino acids. The V end was cut by 1 base, the J end by 3 bases, with 10 bases between. CDR1 SQVTM and CDR2 ANQGSEA come from the germline V gene. Written as DNA, the CDR3 is TGCAGCGTTGAAGTTGCAACGGTCTACGAGCAGTACTTC. Protein sequence: CSVEVATVYEQYF.

The rearrangement links TRBV9 to TRBJ2-1; 8 positions match TRBD1. The CDR3 sequence is 15 residues long. CDR1 SGDLS and CDR2 YYNGEE come from the germline V gene. V was clipped by 4 bases and J by 6 bases; unmatched bases: 9. CDR3 sequence reads: CASSPPDRGRNEQFF. DNA of the CDR3: TGTGCCAGCAGCCCCCCAGACAGGGGTCGCAATGAGCAGTTCTTC.